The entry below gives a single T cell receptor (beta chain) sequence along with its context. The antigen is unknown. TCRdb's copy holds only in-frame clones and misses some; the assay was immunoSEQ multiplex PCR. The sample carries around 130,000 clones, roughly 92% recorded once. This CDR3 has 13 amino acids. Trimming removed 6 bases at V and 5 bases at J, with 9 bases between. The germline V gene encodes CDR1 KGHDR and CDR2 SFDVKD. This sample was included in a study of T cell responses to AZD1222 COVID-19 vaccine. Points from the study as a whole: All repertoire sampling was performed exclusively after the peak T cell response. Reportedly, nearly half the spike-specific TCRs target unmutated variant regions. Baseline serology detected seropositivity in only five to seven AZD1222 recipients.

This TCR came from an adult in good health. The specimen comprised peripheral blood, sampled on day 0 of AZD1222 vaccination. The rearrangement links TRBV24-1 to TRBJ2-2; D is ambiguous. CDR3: CATSPPGTGELFF. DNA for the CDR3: TGTGCCACCAGTCCCCCCGGGACCGGGGAGCTGTTTTTT.